Detailed here is one T cell receptor (beta chain). Its antigen is not yet known. Per-base qualities were not stored, and no clone one base away is much larger. Genomic DNA was extracted from sorted cells with the Quick-DNA Microprep Kit. Amplification of TCRbeta DNA was done with the immunoSEQ hsTCRbeta kit, following the protocol from the manufacturer. TCRbeta libraries were sequenced on an Illumina MiSeq instrument. Under the source paper's analysis protocol: Once out-of-frame sequences had been removed, approximately 2,000,000 distinct TCRbeta sequences were left, which works out to an average of roughly 70,000 per individual. Each individual was scored according to the count of roughly 170 previously reported CMV-associated TCRbeta sequences and the total productive distinct TCRbeta count. A beta-binomial model was reimplemented in Python, and random forests from scikit-learn, run with default parameters, were trained on data from the US cohort. Classifier performance on the Belgian cohort was summarized as median AUC with percentile confidence intervals calculated over 10,000 bootstrap iterations. TCRdb limited this immuneACCESS table to in-frame rearrangements with V and J called. A share of clones is missing; checked studies link under half to unresolved V genes, and the rest is unexplained. The V and J calls and the clone size are those of that table, but D and trimming were determined from the DNA. Within this sample are over 35,000 clones, with about 78% of them counted one time only. The leading ten clones occupy approximately 0.98% of the sample.

The sample originates from a study of memory CD4+ T cells and cytomegalovirus serostatus (dated by TCRdb to 2018 to 2020). About the study as a whole: The cohort comprised roughly 35 healthy Belgian adults, 9 CMV seropositive and 24 CMV seronegative. CD4+ memory TCRbeta repertoires of a Belgian cohort with known cytomegalovirus serostatus were sequenced in order to replicate a published TCR-based CMV serostatus classifier. Broader findings and caveats from the paper: Only CD4+CD45RO+ memory cells were sequenced, in contrast to the original study, in which naive and memory CD4+ and CD8+ populations were covered. For predicting CMV serostatus, the median bootstrapped AUC was about 0.96 using the original framework and approximately 0.9 using a US-trained random forest. On the Belgian cohort, the classifier built on the original framework reached a median bootstrapped AUC of roughly 0.94, with a 95% CI of 0.76-1.00. Of around 150 previously reported CMV-associated TCRbeta sequences, approximately 70 appeared in the CD4+ memory repertoires, each in one to five individuals. The results were interpreted as suggesting that the CMV-associated TCR signature is mostly present in the CD4+ memory repertoire.

V and J are truncated by 2 bases and 0 bases respectively, leaving an intervening sequence of 14 bases. The germline V gene (reference sequence) sets CDR1 to GTSNPN and CDR2 to SVGIG. The CDR3 numbers 17 residues from cysteine through phenylalanine. CDR3 DNA is the only sequence kept; it has 51 bases, read in frame from the first base. A FACSAria II was used to sort memory CD4+ T cells, defined as single viable CD3+CD4+CD8-CD45RO+ cells. CMV serostatus was determined using a Roche Elecsys assay that detects serum IgG against CMV pp150, pp28, p38 and p52. After thawing, total CD4+ T cells were enriched by positive selection with CD4 magnetic microbeads. Samples originated from another study that specifically interrogated the CD4+ T cell memory repertoire. Peripheral blood mononuclear cells were isolated and cryopreserved following standard operating procedures; serum was stored at -80 °C. CD3-PerCP (BW264/56), CD4-APC (RPA-T4), CD45RO-PE (UCHT1) and CD8-Pacific Orange (3B5) antibodies were used for staining, and non-viable cells were excluded with Sytox blue.

The clonotype originates from an adult in good health and CMV-seronegative. The sequenced sample consisted of memory CD4+ T cells from blood. The rearrangement joined TRBV30 to TRBJ1-6; TRBD1 is possibly the D segment (5 matching bases). At the DNA level, the sequence is TGTGCCTGGAGTCAAATGAGGACATTCTCCTATAATTCACCCCTCCACTTT. Its protein product is CAWSQMRTFSYNSPLHF.